The subject of this entry is one T cell receptor (beta chain). The antigen is unknown. At one of its ends the junction is not consistent with the germline gene, which may arise from a read error. This specimen belongs to a study of blood T cells in healthy people across ages. Study observations and caveats: When set beside aged donors, long-lived donors presented more naive CD4+ cells and higher diversity. Strong correlation linked observed beta diversity and percent naive T cells.

CDR3 length: 14 residues. CDR1 is SGHNT, CDR2 YYREEE, per germline (reference sequence). It was with a sample-barcoded 5' primer and a J-beta primer mix that a second PCR of about 6 to 11 cycles was run. MiXCR, applied by TCRdb to the 5' RACE reads, yields one record per CDR3 protein. The sample includes about 1,500,000 distinct CDR3 sequences, under 30% of them seen just once. Sequencing input: blood. The J gene is TRBJ2-7, the V gene TRBV5-4; 8 nucleotides line up with TRBD2. This TCR was sampled from a woman aged 30 to 39 in good health. The CDR3 DNA sequence: TGTGCCAACAGCTTGACTGGGACTAGCTACGAGCAGTACTTC. This sequence encodes CANSLTGTSYEQYF. Using reference TRBV5-4 and TRBJ2-7 for the parts outside the CDR3, the full variable domain is ETGVTQSPTHLIKTRGQQVTLRCSSQSGHNTVSWYQQALGQGPQFIFQYYREEENGRGNFPPRFSGLQFPNYSSELNVNALELDDSALYLCANSLTGTSYEQYFGPGTRLTVT.